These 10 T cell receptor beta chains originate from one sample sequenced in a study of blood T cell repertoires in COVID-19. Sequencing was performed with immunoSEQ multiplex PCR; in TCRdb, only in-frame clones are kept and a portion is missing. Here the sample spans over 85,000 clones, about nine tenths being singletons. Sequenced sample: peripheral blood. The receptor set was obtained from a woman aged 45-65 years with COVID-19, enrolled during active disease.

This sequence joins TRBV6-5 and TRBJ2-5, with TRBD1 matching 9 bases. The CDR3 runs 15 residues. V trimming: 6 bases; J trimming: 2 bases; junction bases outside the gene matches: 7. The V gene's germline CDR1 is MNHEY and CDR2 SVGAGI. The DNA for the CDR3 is TGTGCCAGCAGCGCGGGACAGGGATCGCAAGAGACCCAGTACTTC. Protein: CASSAGQGSQETQYF.

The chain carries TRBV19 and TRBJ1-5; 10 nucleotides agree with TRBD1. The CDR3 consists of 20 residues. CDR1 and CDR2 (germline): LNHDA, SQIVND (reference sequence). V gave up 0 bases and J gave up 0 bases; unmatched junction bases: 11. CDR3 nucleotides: TGTGCCAGTAGTATAGACTTGATAAGGACAGGGGGATATAGCAATCAGCCCCAGCATTTT. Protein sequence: CASSIDLIRTGGYSNQPQHF.

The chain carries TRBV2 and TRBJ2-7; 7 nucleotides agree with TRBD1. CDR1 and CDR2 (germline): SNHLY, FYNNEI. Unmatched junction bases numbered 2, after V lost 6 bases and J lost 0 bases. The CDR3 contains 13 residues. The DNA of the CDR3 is TGTGCCAGCAGGGGGACAGTCTCCTACGAGCAGTACTTC. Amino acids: CASRGTVSYEQYF.

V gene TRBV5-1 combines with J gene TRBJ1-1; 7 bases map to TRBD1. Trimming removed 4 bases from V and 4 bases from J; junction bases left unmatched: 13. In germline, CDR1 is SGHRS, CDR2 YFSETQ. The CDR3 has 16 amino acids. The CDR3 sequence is CASSPPDRSRITEAFF. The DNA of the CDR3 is TGCGCCAGCAGCCCCCCGGACAGGTCGAGAATCACTGAAGCTTTCTTT.

CDR3 residues: CASSYNLETAPNYGYTF. The DNA for the CDR3 is TGCGCCAGCAGCTACAACCTAGAGACAGCACCTAACTATGGCTACACCTTC. V gene TRBV5-1 combines with J gene TRBJ1-2; weak D call: TRBD1 (5 bases). Trimming took off 3 bases at V and 0 bases at J, with 18 bases between the two ends. The CDR3 loop spans 17 amino acids. Per germline, CDR1 SGHRS and CDR2 YFSETQ.

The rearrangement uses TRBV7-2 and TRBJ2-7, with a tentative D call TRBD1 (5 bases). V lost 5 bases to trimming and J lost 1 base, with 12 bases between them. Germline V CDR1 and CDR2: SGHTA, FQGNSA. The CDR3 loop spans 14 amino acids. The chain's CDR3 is CASSPSQVSYEQYF. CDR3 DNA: TGTGCCAGCAGCCCCTCACAGGTATCCTACGAGCAGTACTTC. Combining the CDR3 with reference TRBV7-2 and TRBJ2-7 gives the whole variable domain GAGVSQSPSNKVTEKGKDVELRCDPISGHTALYWYRQSLGQGLEFLIYFQGNSAPDKSGLPSDRFSAERTGGSVSTLTIQRTQQEDSAVYLCASSPSQVSYEQYFGPGTRLTVT.

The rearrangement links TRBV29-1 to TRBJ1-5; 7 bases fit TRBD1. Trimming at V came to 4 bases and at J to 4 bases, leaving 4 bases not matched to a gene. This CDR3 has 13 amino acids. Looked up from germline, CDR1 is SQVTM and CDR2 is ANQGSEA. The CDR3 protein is CSVGGGVNQPQHF. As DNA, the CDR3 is TGCAGCGTTGGAGGGGGCGTGAATCAGCCCCAGCATTTT.

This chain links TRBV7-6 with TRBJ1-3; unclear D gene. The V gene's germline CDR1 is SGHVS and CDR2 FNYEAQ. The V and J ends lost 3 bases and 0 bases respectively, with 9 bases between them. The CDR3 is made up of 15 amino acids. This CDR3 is CASSLSDFSGNTIYF. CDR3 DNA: TGTGCCAGCAGCTTGTCGGACTTCTCTGGAAACACCATATATTTT. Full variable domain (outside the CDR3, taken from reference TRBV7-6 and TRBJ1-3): GAGVSQSPRYKVTKRGQDVALRCDPISGHVSLYWYRQALGQGPEFLTYFNYEAQQDKSGLPNDRFSAERPEGSISTLTIQRTEQRDSAMYRCASSLSDFSGNTIYFGEGSWLTVV.

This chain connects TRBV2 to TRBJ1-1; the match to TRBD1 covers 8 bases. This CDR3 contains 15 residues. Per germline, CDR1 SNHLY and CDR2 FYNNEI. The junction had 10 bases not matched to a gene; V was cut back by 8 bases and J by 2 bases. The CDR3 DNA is TGTGCCAGCCAACAGGACAGGGCCACTAACACTGAAGCTTTCTTT. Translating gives CASQQDRATNTEAFF.

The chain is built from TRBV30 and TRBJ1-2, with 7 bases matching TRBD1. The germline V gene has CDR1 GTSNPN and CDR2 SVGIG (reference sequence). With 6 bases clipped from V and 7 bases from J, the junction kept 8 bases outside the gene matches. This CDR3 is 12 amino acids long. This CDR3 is CACPGGNGGYTF. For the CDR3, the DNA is TGTGCCTGCCCAGGGGGAAACGGTGGCTACACCTTC. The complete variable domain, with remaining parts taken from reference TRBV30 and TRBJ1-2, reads SQTIHQWPATLVQPVGSPLSLECTVEGTSNPNLYWYRQAAGRGLQLLFYSVGIGQISSEVPQNLSASRPQDRQFILSSKKLLLSDSGFYLCACPGGNGGYTFGSGTRLTVV.